Listed below are T cell receptor beta chains from one sample, sequenced in a study of glioma-infiltrating T cells after dendritic cell vaccination. Assay: immunoSEQ multiplex PCR; the TCRdb copy retains only in-frame clones and omits some. The sample contains some 73,000 clones, roughly 82% of which appear only once. This specimen consisted of blood, obtained before dendritic cell vaccination. These receptors were taken from a human donor with glioblastoma. Each CDR3 is given with its conserved first and last residue. The D gene is left open where the match is weak. Clone size, where shown, is once, few, many, or a class for clones that have expanded.

size	V	J	D	DNA	CDR3
once	TRBV27	TRBJ1-1	.	TGTGCCAGCCTCCGGCTGGACATGAACACTGAAGCTTTCTTT	CASLRLDMNTEAFF
.	TRBV5-4	TRBJ2-3	TRBD2	TGTGCCAGCAGCTGGACTAGCGGGATCCCAGATACGCAGTATTTT	CASSWTSGIPDTQYF
.	TRBV5-4	TRBJ2-5	TRBD1	TGTGCCAGCAGCTTAGGGGACAGGGGAGTCGAGACCCAGTACTTC	CASSLGDRGVETQYF
.	TRBV19	TRBJ2-4	.	TGTGCCAGTAGTATTATTACAGGGAGTACCAAAAACATTCAGTACTTC	CASSIITGSTKNIQYF
.	TRBV27	TRBJ2-3	TRBD2	TGTGCCAGCAGAAGGGACTATCGGGATACGCAGTATTTT	CASRRDYRDTQYF
.	TRBV27	TRBJ2-1	.	TGTGCCAGCAGTCCACGACTCATCCCCGGCTATGAGCAGTTCTTC	CASSPRLIPGYEQFF
.	TRBV7-9	TRBJ2-2	.	TGTGCCAGCAGCCCGAGGGGAGGACGGGACACCGGGGAGCTGTTTTTT	CASSPRGGRDTGELFF
.	TRBV18	TRBJ2-5	TRBD1	TGTGCCAGCTCACCAGGACAGGTCCAAGAGACCCAGTACTTC	CASSPGQVQETQYF
.	TRBV15	TRBJ1-5	TRBD1	TGTGCCACCAGCAAAGACAGGGGGTTGTCGCAGCCCCAGCATTTT	CATSKDRGLSQPQHF
.	TRBV29-1	TRBJ2-5	TRBD1	TGCAGCGTACGACAGGGTCTGGGAGAGACCCAGTACTTC	CSVRQGLGETQYF
few	TRBV19	TRBJ1-2	.	TGTGCCAGTAGTATGGACATTTACTATGGCTACACCTTC	CASSMDIYYGYTF
.	TRBV6-1	TRBJ2-5	.	TGTGCCAGCAGGGGGGGACTCCTAGAGACCCAGTACTTC	CASRGGLLETQYF
.	TRBV10-2	TRBJ1-1	TRBD1	TGCGCCAGCACCCACAGGGGAGACACTGAAGCTTTCTTT	CASTHRGDTEAFF
.	TRBV6-4	TRBJ1-1	TRBD1	TGTGCCAGCAGTCCAGGGGGCGAGACTGAAGCTTTCTTT	CASSPGGETEAFF